One TCR beta chain is described in this entry. The record originates from a study of T cell changes during pregnancy in multiple sclerosis. The data were produced by immunoSEQ multiplex PCR, yet TCRdb's version contains in-frame clones alone and is incomplete. The data hold 40,000 to 55,000 clones, with roughly nine tenths observed a single time. The receptor's source is a female donor in good health, enrolled as a control in a pregnancy study. The input for sequencing was peripheral blood, taken in the first trimester of pregnancy.

As DNA, the CDR3 is TGTGCCAGCCGGGACACAGGAACAGGTCGTGGCACAGATACGCAGTATTTT. It encodes CASRDTGTGRGTDTQYF. V and J are TRBV5-6 and TRBJ2-3; D is perhaps TRBD1 (6 bases). Trimming removed 7 bases from V and 1 base from J, with 22 bases in between. CDR1 SGHDT and CDR2 YYEEEE come from the germline V gene. CDR3 length: 17 residues.